This T cell receptor beta chain was found in a study of T cells in Graves' hyperthyroidism and ophthalmopathy. Study-level background: Once the initial diagnosis was made, peripheral blood was obtained before any treatment.

Germline loops: CDR1 MGHRA, CDR2 YSYEKL. Trimming took off 4 bases at V and 7 bases at J, with 13 bases between the two ends. The CDR3 spans 13 residues. Amplification targeted TCR beta CDR3 regions from RNA transcripts. TCR CDR3 regions were first amplified by RT-PCR with HTBI primers. Via MiXCR, TCRdb re-called the multiplex PCR reads, giving one row per CDR3 protein. The repertoire holds some 510,000 distinct CDR3 sequences, less than 25% seen once, with 26% in the top ten. This clonotype was seen more than once but under ten times. Its antigen is not known. Diagnosis of hyperthyroidism was new in patients aged 18 to 65, and its duration was under 2 months. The diagnoses drew upon clinical symptoms, serum thyroxine and TRAb, thyroid ultrasound and orbital computed tomography. Points from the study as a whole: Progression to ophthalmopathy was predicted a median of 6.5 months early.

Sequencing was carried out using blood. The receptor was isolated from a man between 18 and 29 years old with Graves' hyperthyroidism. V and J are TRBV4-1 and TRBJ2-5; D ambiguous. CDR3 in amino acids: CASSPLLRGTQYF. The CDR3 region has the DNA TGCGCCAGCAGCCCCCTCCTCCGCGGGACCCAGTACTTC.